This T cell receptor beta chain was documented in a study of blood T cell repertoires in COVID-19. Study as a whole: There were acute and convalescent COVID-19 samples, and they came from the United States, Italy and Spain. T cells, B-cell-depleted T cells, or PBMCs provided the cDNA or gDNA that served as material.

With 6 bases removed from V and 0 bases from J, the gap between germline ends came to 12 bases. CDR3 size: 14 residues. Germline-derived CDR1 and CDR2 are WSHSY and SAAADI. Original processing notes: Reference gene primer amplification gave nucleated cell count estimates. Clones were sequenced by immunoSEQ multiplex PCR, and TCRdb holds only the in-frame ones, with some missing. The DNA was the basis for D and trimming; V, J and clone size are from that table. In the table there are approximately 70,000 clones, 75% to 95% of which are singletons. This clone was found once. This clonotype originated in a human donor with active COVID-19. The donor label of this sample is uncertain. Material for sequencing was peripheral blood. J is TRBJ2-7 and V is TRBV10-2, with D tentatively TRBD2 (5 bases). CDR3 DNA: TGCGCCAGCAGCCTAGCCTTCGGCTCCTACGAGCAGTACTTC. Translated, it gives CASSLAFGSYEQYF.